A few counts support the clone carrying this T cell receptor (beta chain). Its antigen is unknown. The PCR used 60 Vbeta and 13 Jbeta primers. Here immunoSEQ multiplex PCR was the method, and the copy in TCRdb shows in-frame clones only, minus some. Of fewer than 250,000 clones listed, around 76% are singletons. The CDR3 sequence is 13 residues long. V was pared by 8 bases and J by 4 bases, with 15 bases between. Germline V gene sequence: CDR1 MNHNS, CDR2 SASEGT. This record comes from a study of cytomegalovirus exposure and HLA in healthy donors. General study findings and limits: Reports state that TCR beta sequences accurately predicted most subjects' HLA-A and HLA-B alleles.

V gene TRBV6-1 combines with J gene TRBJ2-7; tentative D call: TRBD1 (5 bases). The sequenced material came from PBMCs. The source of this sequence is a man younger than 35 in good health and CMV-seronegative. Here the CDR3 reads CASLRRGDYEQYF. CDR3 sequence (DNA): TGTGCCAGCCTTCGAAGGGGCGATTACGAGCAGTACTTC.